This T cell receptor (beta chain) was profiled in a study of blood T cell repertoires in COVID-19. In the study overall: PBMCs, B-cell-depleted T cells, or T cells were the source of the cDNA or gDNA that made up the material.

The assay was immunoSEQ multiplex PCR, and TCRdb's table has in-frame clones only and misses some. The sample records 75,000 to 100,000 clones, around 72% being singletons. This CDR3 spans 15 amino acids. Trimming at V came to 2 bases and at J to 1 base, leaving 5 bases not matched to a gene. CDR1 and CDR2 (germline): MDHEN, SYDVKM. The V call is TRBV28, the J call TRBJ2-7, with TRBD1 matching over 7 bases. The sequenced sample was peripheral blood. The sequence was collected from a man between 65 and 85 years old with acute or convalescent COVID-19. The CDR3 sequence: CASSLPQGVSYEQYF. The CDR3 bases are TGTGCCAGCAGTTTACCTCAGGGGGTATCCTACGAGCAGTACTTC.